This T cell receptor beta chain was recorded in a study of blood T cells in healthy people across ages. The CDR3 is 12 amino acids. The germline gives CDR1 SGHRS, CDR2 YFSETQ. Trimming cost V 7 bases and J 4 bases, with 12 bases left between them. Whole-study findings and limits: Per-million-T-cell TCR beta diversity fell roughly linearly with age. Naive and antigen-experienced cells could not be conclusively compared, given unsorted PBMCs.

The authors ran a second PCR of roughly 6 to 12 cycles using a sample-barcoded 5' primer and a J-beta primer mix. A single record per CDR3 protein comes from TCRdb applying MiXCR to the 5' RACE reads. The top ten hold roughly 8% of the sample, which has about 1.7 million distinct CDR3 sequences, 25% to 30% seen once. This clonotype showed up many times. The antigen remains undetermined. The rearrangement joins TRBV5-1 to TRBJ2-7; D gene unclear. Sequencing input: blood. The TCR was taken from a woman aged 25 to 39 in good health. The CDR3: CASQNSAYEQYF. The CDR3 nucleotides are TGCGCCAGCCAGAATTCAGCGTACGAGCAGTACTTC.